These T cell receptor beta chains were read from a single sample in a study of blood T cell repertoires in COVID-19. TCRdb's copy holds only in-frame clones and misses some; the assay was immunoSEQ multiplex PCR. The table has over 150,000 clones, more than 75% seen once. Sequencing used peripheral blood. These receptors were obtained from a woman between 70 and 85 years old with COVID-19, enrolled during active disease. Both conserved end residues are trimmed from each CDR3. The D gene is left open where the match is weak. Not all rows give a size; the values are once, few, many and, for expanded clones, a class.

D	V	size	length	CDR3
-	TRBV7-9	-	11	ASSLQEDYGYT
-	TRBV2	-	12	ASSRAFQSYEQY
-	TRBV7-8	-	10	ASSLAHGELF
-	TRBV7-9	once	14	ASSQPGDRLNTEAF
TRBD1	TRBV2	once	12	ASRETGSPGEQY
-	TRBV3-1/TRBV3-2	-	14	ASSHLGGRNTGELF
TRBD2	TRBV5-4	-	13	ASSLGAGLRNEQF
-	TRBV6-5	-	13	ASSYSQVAGNTIY
TRBD1	TRBV28	few	13	ASSPPTGDRYEQY
TRBD2	TRBV6-2/TRBV6-3	-	14	ASSYSSSGGATEQF
-	TRBV3-1/TRBV3-2	-	13	ASSQIGAGGTEAF
-	TRBV6-2/TRBV6-3	-	12	ASSYLNIDGELF
-	TRBV5-1	-	12	ASSFQQANTEAF
-	TRBV5-1	-	13	ASSLGKGVGEKLF
TRBD1	TRBV12-3/TRBV12-4	-	11	ATTGQGHSPLH
TRBD2	TRBV18	-	12	ASSFGREQETQY
-	TRBV10-3	once	12	AISNRAENTEAF
TRBD2	TRBV6-4	-	13	ASSLLASGEGEQF
-	TRBV15	-	14	ATSRVTGTTQETQY
-	TRBV5-1	-	13	ASSLGGVSQETQY
-	TRBV18	-	12	ASSPQQDSYGYT
-	TRBV12-3/TRBV12-4	-	11	ATRGRVGEKLF
TRBD1	TRBV6-5	-	14	ASSFGQATSTDTQY
-	TRBV5-1	-	10	ASSLSAGGYT
TRBD2	TRBV28	-	11	AFGGANTGELF
-	TRBV5-6	-	11	ASSPDRNYGYT
TRBD2	TRBV7-9	-	14	ASSSEAGGNTGELF
-	TRBV28	-	12	ASSTTALSQPQH
-	TRBV7-8	-	11	ASSPQRGTEAF
TRBD1	TRBV30	-	13	AWSVRPGQNSPLH
TRBD1	TRBV28	-	13	ASSYGQGNTDTQY
-	TRBV27	-	14	ASSQGGGLSGNTIY
TRBD2	TRBV5-5	-	14	ASSPGTSGGANEQF
-	TRBV7-2	few	12	ASSTDKFNQPQH
TRBD1	TRBV19	-	13	ASSGQGVINYGYT
TRBD1	TRBV11-2	once	12	ASSGQGLGTEAF
-	TRBV24-1	-	13	ATSDPRRVVETQY
-	TRBV30	few	12	AWSAPPGSHEQY
TRBD1	TRBV5-1	few	12	ASQTGEKNTEAF
TRBD1	TRBV5-1	-	11	ASSPGTGDFYT
-	TRBV11-2	-	14	ASSYPGGAKYYEQY
-	TRBV18	-	13	ASSPPPGFNSPLH
-	TRBV28	-	9	ASQDSPEAF
-	TRBV5-6	-	12	ASSEGWSNQPQH
TRBD2	TRBV7-2	-	14	ASSAQLAGGSNEQF
-	TRBV24-1	-	10	ATRASTGELF
-	TRBV21-1	-	16	ASSKAGPRPLSNQPQH